The rows below give T cell receptor beta chains drawn from one sample of a study of neurological immune-mediated disorders. TCRdb re-derived calls from the 5' RACE reads in MiXCR, one entry per CDR3 protein. The sample holds more than 40,000 distinct CDR3 sequences; approximately 3% are singletons and the top ten take around 15%. The sample was PBMCs. The receptors here all came from a woman aged 45-65 years with multiple sclerosis. The CDR3 runs from the conserved cysteine through the conserved F or W. The D gene is left open where the match is weak. Where a row states a size, it is once, few, many or the class of an expanded clone; other rows omit it.

clone size: many
J gene: TRBJ2-5
D gene: TRBD2
V gene: TRBV7-8
CDR3 protein: CASSPRLAGGRETQYF
CDR3 DNA: TGTGCCAGCAGCCCTAGACTAGCGGGAGGTAGAGAGACCCAGTACTTC

clone size: many
J gene: TRBJ1-5
D gene: -
V gene: TRBV30
CDR3 protein: CAWSRGDNQPQHF
CDR3 DNA: TGTGCCTGGAGTCGAGGGGATAATCAGCCCCAGCATTTT

clone size: many
J gene: TRBJ1-1
D gene: -
V gene: TRBV20-1
CDR3 protein: CSARIQVTEAFF
CDR3 DNA: TGCAGTGCGAGAATTCAGGTCACTGAAGCTTTCTTT

clone size: many
J gene: TRBJ2-5
D gene: TRBD2
V gene: TRBV20-1
CDR3 protein: CSGLRQETQYF
CDR3 DNA: TGTTCGGGACTAAGACAAGAGACCCAGTACTTC

clone size: many
J gene: TRBJ1-1
D gene: -
V gene: TRBV20-1
CDR3 protein: CSARTWYTEAFF
CDR3 DNA: TGCAGTGCTAGAACATGGTACACTGAAGCTTTCTTT

clone size: many
J gene: TRBJ1-6
D gene: -
V gene: TRBV20-1
CDR3 protein: CSARRGRENSPLHF
CDR3 DNA: TGCAGTGCTAGAAGGGGAAGAGAGAATTCACCCCTCCACTTT

clone size: many
J gene: TRBJ2-1
D gene: TRBD2
V gene: TRBV20-1
CDR3 protein: CSARVAGTRGWHEQFF
CDR3 DNA: TGCAGTGCTAGAGTCGCCGGGACTAGGGGGTGGCATGAGCAGTTCTTC

clone size: many
J gene: TRBJ1-5
D gene: -
V gene: TRBV10-3
CDR3 protein: CAISERGNQPQHF
CDR3 DNA: TGTGCCATCAGTGAGAGGGGCAATCAGCCCCAGCATTTT

clone size: many
J gene: TRBJ2-1
D gene: TRBD2
V gene: TRBV7-9
CDR3 protein: CASSSLTSGRVYEQFF
CDR3 DNA: TGTGCCAGCAGCTCCCTAACGAGCGGGAGGGTGTATGAGCAGTTCTTC

clone size: many
J gene: TRBJ1-2
D gene: TRBD1
V gene: TRBV7-2
CDR3 protein: CASSAGRGYGYTF
CDR3 DNA: TGTGCCAGCAGCGCCGGCAGGGGGTATGGCTACACCTTC

clone size: many
J gene: TRBJ1-5
D gene: TRBD1
V gene: TRBV12-3/TRBV12-4
CDR3 protein: CASSPWGQGEQPQHF
CDR3 DNA: TGTGCCAGCAGTCCCTGGGGGCAGGGGGAACAGCCCCAGCATTTT

clone size: many
J gene: TRBJ1-2
D gene: -
V gene: TRBV10-3
CDR3 protein: CAISESLKGNRERLGYGYTF
CDR3 DNA: TGTGCCATCAGTGAGTCCCTCAAGGGAAACAGGGAACGACTAGGCTATGGCTACACCTTC

clone size: many
J gene: TRBJ2-1
D gene: TRBD2
V gene: TRBV20-1
CDR3 protein: CSARDPAGGLYEQFF
CDR3 DNA: TGCAGTGCTAGAGATCCAGCGGGGGGGCTTTACGAGCAGTTCTTC

clone size: many
J gene: TRBJ1-1
D gene: -
V gene: TRBV20-1
CDR3 protein: CSARLLKAFF
CDR3 DNA: TGCAGTGCTCGGCTCTTGAAAGCTTTCTTT

clone size: many
J gene: TRBJ1-1
D gene: TRBD1
V gene: TRBV23-1
CDR3 protein: CASSQLPSVDRGRTEAFF
CDR3 DNA: TGCGCCAGCAGTCAACTTCCCTCCGTGGACAGGGGGCGGACTGAAGCTTTCTTT

clone size: many
J gene: TRBJ2-5
D gene: TRBD2
V gene: TRBV14
CDR3 protein: CASSPMGLAGEETQYF
CDR3 DNA: TGTGCCAGCAGCCCCATGGGACTAGCGGGAGAAGAGACCCAGTACTTC

clone size: many
J gene: TRBJ1-4
D gene: -
V gene: TRBV20-1
CDR3 protein: CSAPRGGPDEKLFF
CDR3 DNA: TGCAGTGCCCCTCGGGGGGGTCCGGATGAAAAACTGTTTTTT

clone size: many
J gene: TRBJ2-6
D gene: -
V gene: TRBV7-6
CDR3 protein: CASSSDSAGANVLTF
CDR3 DNA: TGTGCCAGCAGCTCTGACAGTGCTGGGGCCAACGTCCTGACTTTC

clone size: many
J gene: TRBJ1-5
D gene: -
V gene: TRBV7-9
CDR3 protein: CASSLGEGLGPQHF
CDR3 DNA: TGTGCCAGCAGCTTAGGGGAGGGGTTAGGGCCCCAGCATTTT

clone size: -
J gene: TRBJ1-2
D gene: -
V gene: TRBV5-1
CDR3 protein: CASSLDRVDYGYTF
CDR3 DNA: TGCGCCAGCAGCTTGGACAGGGTAGACTATGGCTACACCTTC

clone size: many
J gene: TRBJ1-5
D gene: -
V gene: TRBV5-8
CDR3 protein: CASSWRGAAWQGDF
CDR3 DNA: TGTGCCAGCAGCTGGCGGGGGGCCGCCTGGCAAGGGGATTTT

clone size: many
J gene: TRBJ2-2
D gene: TRBD1
V gene: TRBV7-6
CDR3 protein: CASSLVPGQMNTGELFF
CDR3 DNA: TGTGCCAGCAGCTTAGTCCCGGGACAGATGAACACCGGGGAGCTGTTTTTT

clone size: many
J gene: TRBJ2-1
D gene: -
V gene: TRBV7-6
CDR3 protein: CASSLPLGEQFF
CDR3 DNA: TGTGCCAGCAGCCTCCCCCTTGGTGAGCAGTTCTTC

clone size: many
J gene: TRBJ2-1
D gene: -
V gene: TRBV30
CDR3 protein: CAWNFPYNEQFF
CDR3 DNA: TGTGCCTGGAATTTTCCCTACAATGAGCAGTTCTTC

clone size: many
J gene: TRBJ2-5
D gene: TRBD2
V gene: TRBV20-1
CDR3 protein: CSAGRLAVQETQYF
CDR3 DNA: TGCAGTGCTGGAAGACTAGCGGTCCAAGAGACCCAGTACTTC

clone size: many
J gene: TRBJ2-2
D gene: -
V gene: TRBV6-1
CDR3 protein: CASTSGVDTGELFF
CDR3 DNA: TGTGCCAGCACCTCCGGTGTGGACACCGGGGAGCTGTTTTTT

clone size: many
J gene: TRBJ1-2
D gene: -
V gene: TRBV11-2
CDR3 protein: CASSSRLTGKGGYTF
CDR3 DNA: TGTGCCAGCAGCTCCCGGCTTACGGGGAAGGGTGGCTACACCTTC

clone size: many
J gene: TRBJ2-7
D gene: TRBD1
V gene: TRBV15
CDR3 protein: CATRKGQGVFSGEQYF
CDR3 DNA: TGTGCCACCAGAAAAGGACAGGGGGTATTCTCTGGGGAGCAGTACTTC

clone size: many
J gene: TRBJ1-1
D gene: TRBD1
V gene: TRBV5-1
CDR3 protein: CASSLGQGMNTEAFF
CDR3 DNA: TGCGCCAGCAGCTTGGGACAGGGGATGAACACTGAAGCTTTCTTT